Listed below are T cell receptor beta chains from one sample, sequenced in a study of T cell responses to AZD1222 COVID-19 vaccine. The protocol was immunoSEQ multiplex PCR, while the TCRdb copy is restricted to in-frame clones and leaves out a portion. The sample lists roughly 190,000 clones; more than 80% were seen once. The sequences come from peripheral blood, collected 28 days after the second dose of the MenACWY control vaccine. Source of these receptors: an adult who received the MenACWY meningococcal vaccine as a control. The CDR3 runs from the conserved cysteine through the conserved F or W. Each record gives: V gene, D gene, J gene, clone size, CDR3 length, CDR3 DNA, CDR3 protein. The D gene is left open where the match is weak. Only part of the rows carry a size: once, few, many, or a class if the clone is expanded.

>TRBV30|-|TRBJ2-1|-|12
TGTGCCTGGATACCGGTTAGCCATGAGCAGTTCTTC
CAWIPVSHEQFF
>TRBV2|TRBD1|TRBJ1-2|-|14
TGTGCCAGCATGGCAGGGGGCATTCACTATGGCTACACCTTC
CASMAGGIHYGYTF
>TRBV4-3|-|TRBJ1-2|-|17
TGCGCCAGCAGCCAAGATAGTGGGGCAGGGAGGAACTATGGCTACACCTTC
CASSQDSGAGRNYGYTF
>TRBV30|-|TRBJ1-5|-|14
TGTGCCTGGAGTACCGCCGGGGCCCCGGGGGCCCAGCATTTT
CAWSTAGAPGAQHF
>TRBV11-2|-|TRBJ1-1|-|14
TGTGCCAGCAGCTTCATACAGGGGAACACTGAAGCTTTCTTT
CASSFIQGNTEAFF
>TRBV23-1|-|TRBJ1-1|once|13
TGCGCCAGCAACAGCACGTTGAACACTGAAGCTTTCTTT
CASNSTLNTEAFF
>TRBV9|TRBD2|TRBJ2-1|-|16
TGTGCCAGCAGCGTAGAGCCGGGACTAGGTTTGAATGAGCAGTTCTTC
CASSVEPGLGLNEQFF
>TRBV6-2/TRBV6-3|TRBD2|TRBJ2-7|-|16
TGTGCCAGCAGTTACCCATGGACTAGCGGGAGCGGCGAGCAGTACTTC
CASSYPWTSGSGEQYF
>TRBV24-1|-|TRBJ1-1|-|15
TGTGCCACCAGGGCCCCAGGCAGGGAGGTGTCTGAAGCTTTCTTT
CATRAPGREVSEAFF
>TRBV9|TRBD2|TRBJ2-1|-|16
TGTGCCGCCTCAACCTCCGGGACTAGCGGGATTCATGAGCAGTTCTTC
CAASTSGTSGIHEQFF
>TRBV3-1/TRBV3-2|TRBD1|TRBJ1-4|-|14
TGTGCCAGCAGCCCCCGGGACAGATCTGAAAAACTGTTTTTT
CASSPRDRSEKLFF
>TRBV5-1|-|TRBJ1-3|-|18
TGCGCCAGCAGCTTGGATCGGGCAGTTAGTTTCTCTGGAAACACCATATATTTT
CASSLDRAVSFSGNTIYF
>TRBV5-4|TRBD1|TRBJ1-2|-|14
TGTGCCAGCAGCTTAGGGGGCGCCGACTATGGCTACACCTTC
CASSLGGADYGYTF
>TRBV11-3|-|TRBJ1-6|few|14
TGTGCCAGCAGCCATGGAGGGGAAGGTTCACCCCTCCACTTT
CASSHGGEGSPLHF
>TRBV7-2|-|TRBJ1-2|-|14
TGTGCCAGCATCTCCGATCCTTCAAACTATGGCTACACCTTC
CASISDPSNYGYTF
>TRBV6-4|TRBD1|TRBJ1-2|-|13
TGTGCCAGCAGCCAGGGGGCCAACTATGGCTACACCTTC
CASSQGANYGYTF
>TRBV18|TRBD1|TRBJ2-1|-|14
TGTGCCAGCTCACCAGGGACAGGGGGTTTAGAGCAGTTCTTC
CASSPGTGGLEQFF
>TRBV3-1/TRBV3-2|-|TRBJ1-1|-|13
TGTGCCAGCAGCCACGCGGGGAACACTGAAGCTTTCTTT
CASSHAGNTEAFF
>TRBV30|-|TRBJ2-3|-|14
TGTGCCTGGAGTGTCAGGGGGGGGTCCGATACGCAGTATTTT
CAWSVRGGSDTQYF
>TRBV4-3|-|TRBJ2-4|-|19
TGCGCCAGCAGCCAAGATCTAGCAAGGAGATATATAGCCAAAAACATTCAGTACTTC
CASSQDLARRYIAKNIQYF
>TRBV7-3|TRBD1|TRBJ2-1|-|14
TGTGCCAGCAGCTTAGTCGGGACAGCCAATGAGCAGTTCTTC
CASSLVGTANEQFF
>TRBV25-1|TRBD1|TRBJ2-7|-|16
TGTGCCAGCAGTGAAGAAGAAGGGACAGGGGCCTACGAGCAGTACTTC
CASSEEEGTGAYEQYF
>TRBV7-9|-|TRBJ2-3|-|16
TGTGCCAGCAGCACCACGAACAGGGACGTTTTGGATACGCAGTATTTT
CASSTTNRDVLDTQYF
>TRBV3-1/TRBV3-2|-|TRBJ2-1|once|16
TGTGCCAGCAGCCAACGGGGTGGGAGCTCCTACAATGAGCAGTTCTTC
CASSQRGGSSYNEQFF
>TRBV7-3|-|TRBJ2-1|once|14
TGTGCCAGCAGCTTTGGGGGCAACTACAATGAGCAGTTCTTC
CASSFGGNYNEQFF
>TRBV28|-|TRBJ2-7|-|16
TGTGCCAGCAGTTTATCCCTCGCGGGGAAGATCCACGAGCAGTACTTC
CASSLSLAGKIHEQYF
>TRBV18|-|TRBJ2-7|-|14
TGTGCCAGCTCGAAGGGAAGGGAGGTAGGCGAGCAGTACTTC
CASSKGREVGEQYF
>TRBV10-2|-|TRBJ2-7|-|14
TGCGCCAGCAGTTTCACCTTGAGTGGGATCGAGCAGTACTTC
CASSFTLSGIEQYF
>TRBV7-2|-|TRBJ2-5|-|15
TGTGCCAGCAGCTTGGGGCAGGGGAGGGGAGAGACCCAGTACTTC
CASSLGQGRGETQYF
>TRBV7-3|-|TRBJ2-1|-|17
TGTGCCAGCAGCTCCCCGCCGGGCACTCCGTCCTACAATGAGCAGTTCTTC
CASSSPPGTPSYNEQFF
>TRBV14|-|TRBJ1-5|-|14
TGTGCCAGCAGCCAATCCGGACTGGATCAGCCCCAGCATTTT
CASSQSGLDQPQHF
>TRBV10-3|-|TRBJ2-5|once|13
TGTGCCATCAGCCCGGGCACCCAAGAGACCCAGTACTTC
CAISPGTQETQYF
>TRBV29-1|TRBD1|TRBJ1-1|-|12
TGCAGCGTTGACAGGGGGCTCAGGTCAGCTTTCTTT
CSVDRGLRSAFF
>TRBV30|-|TRBJ2-3|-|19
TGTGCCTGGAGTGTATTTCAAGGGGATTTCCGAAAAAGCACAGATACGCAGTATTTT
CAWSVFQGDFRKSTDTQYF
>TRBV6-4|-|TRBJ2-1|-|15
TGTGCCAGCAGGGCTAGCGCAACCTCCTACAATGAGCAGTTCTTC
CASRASATSYNEQFF
>TRBV28|-|TRBJ1-2|once|14
TGTGCCAGCAGCACACCCACGCTTAACTATGGCTACACCTTC
CASSTPTLNYGYTF
>TRBV27|-|TRBJ1-1|-|15
TGTGCCAGCAGGCGGGCGCAGGAGGGCGACACTGAAGCTTTCTTT
CASRRAQEGDTEAFF
>TRBV7-3|TRBD2|TRBJ2-1|-|19
TGTGCCAGCAGCTTAGTGCGAGGGACTAGCGGGACCTCCTACAATGAGCAGTTCTTC
CASSLVRGTSGTSYNEQFF
>TRBV30|TRBD2|TRBJ2-3|-|15
TGTGCCTGGATACGGACTAGCGGGAGAGAAGATACGCAGTATTTT
CAWIRTSGREDTQYF
>TRBV6-2/TRBV6-3|TRBD1|TRBJ1-2|-|16
TGTGCCAGCAGTTACCTTACAGGGGGACTTAACTATGGCTACACCTTC
CASSYLTGGLNYGYTF
>TRBV11-3|-|TRBJ1-1|-|15
TGTGCCAGCAGCTTAGATGGTAGGCCTCTAACCGAAGCTTTCTTT
CASSLDGRPLTEAFF
>TRBV11-2|-|TRBJ2-1|-|12
TGTGCCAGCAGCCCGCAGGTGGGAGAAACGTTCTTC
CASSPQVGETFF